Detailed here is one TCR beta chain. As yet, its antigen is unknown. The junction departs from the called germline gene at one end, perhaps through a read error. This CDR3 has 17 residues. Germline values: CDR1 SNHLY, CDR2 FYNNEI. These data come from a study of tumor and adjacent non-tumor tissue in lung cancer. Study as a whole: The cohort had approximately 12 adenocarcinoma, a couple of squamous cell and 1 small cell patients. About 4.17 million productive TCRbeta reads were obtained per sample on average. Study-wide results and limits: In normal lung, the top 100 clones were significantly more dominant than in tumor. TCR diversity was significantly greater in tumor than normal lung tissue.

A modified ARM-PCR protocol with three rounds of nested PCR amplified TCRbeta. MiXCR, run by TCRdb on the multiplex PCR reads, gives a single entry per CDR3 protein. The table shows approximately 120,000 distinct CDR3 sequences, with about 61% occurring only once. No cell sorting was done before RNA was extracted from the tissue. More than 3 cm separated this lung sample from the edge of the tumor. This clonotype originated in a man in his 60s with non-small cell lung cancer. The chain uses TRBV2 and TRBJ2-6; possible D gene TRBD1, 5 bases. Sequencing used distant non-tumor lung tissue. The CDR3 spells CASSAPLPSPGANVLIF. CDR3 DNA sequence: TGTGCCAGCAGTGCCCCCCTTCCTTCTCCTGGGGCCAACGTCCTGATTTTC.